Sequencing of this T cell receptor (beta chain) was carried out in a study of T cells after posttransplantation cyclophosphamide (dated by TCRdb to the mid-2010s). Regarding the complete study: T cell repertoire reconstitution was tracked by TRB sequencing after myeloablative bone marrow transplantation in which posttransplantation cyclophosphamide was used as GVHD prophylaxis. Antigen receptor sequencing was done on samples from some 34 PTCy-treated patients and from approximately 15 related bone marrow donors of those patients. TRB sequencing was performed on blood from all 35 or so PTCy patients with 1-year posttransplant specimens. In 3 patients, TRB sequencing was also performed on up to 3 more blood samples taken 2 to 5.2 years after transplant, and in a handful of patients, pretransplant blood was also TRB-sequenced. Because TRA and TRB clonality correlated tightly in 9 samples, later TCR analyses were limited to TRB. Public TRB sequences were queried against a database of over 3,000 sequences associated with responses to pathogens, tumor antigens, self-antigens and alloantigens.

Including the terminal cysteine and phenylalanine, the CDR3 comprises 13 residues. The sequence is cut down to CDR3 DNA, 39 bases in frame from base 1. V loses 3 bases of germline sequence and J loses 7 bases, and the interval between the two ends is 10 bases. Sequences LNHDA (CDR1) and SQIVND (CDR2) are obtained from the germline V gene (reference sequence). Genomic DNA was the input for TRB sequencing, which was run either with the immunoSEQ assay at survey resolution or with the hsTCRB kit. Per the authors' processing: The immunoSEQ software handled the initial read processing, while the LymphoSeq R package was used for the repertoire analyses. Clonality was computed as 1 minus normalized Shannon entropy, and a Gini coefficient was also calculated for each TRB dataset. Phenotypes of unsorted samples were inferred by mapping TRB sequences from sorted subsets of the recipient or donor onto unsorted samples of the same recipient. TCRdb holds this immuneACCESS table with in-frame rearrangements only. Some clones are missing; in checked studies, unresolved V genes explain under half, and the rest has no known cause. V and J calls and clone size follow that table, whereas D and trimming were derived from the DNA. The sample table contains over 20,000 clones; only one count was recorded for 86% of them. Roughly 2.1% of the sample goes to the ten largest clones.

As regards this clone: There is no known antigen for this receptor. No base quality information exists; no much larger clone differs at one position.

The control cohort was some 10 patients given myeloablative marrow transplants with methotrexate plus a calcineurin inhibitor, sampled 1 year after transplant. Peripheral blood and bone marrow mononuclear cells were isolated by Ficoll-Hypaque density centrifugation and cryopreserved. What the authors observed across the whole study: Across the 45 to 55 patients, TRB clonality was highly associated with recipient CMV seropositivity and CMV reactivation, and diversity with PTCy was similar to that in the CNI/methotrexate controls. Donor-recipient similarity was low at 1-2 months but rose over the first year, and later blood repertoires were often dominated by donor CD8+ memory clones. The TRB repertoires of T cells infiltrating skin or GI tract showed only limited overlap with the TRB repertoires of T cells in blood.

This chain is built from TRBV19 and TRBJ1-5, with the D segment identity uncertain. The TCR was taken from a female patient between 25 and 45 years old who received an allogeneic stem cell transplant from an unrelated donor, was CMV-positive, and had acute and chronic GVHD. After a transplant, the graft donor may have provided part of the T cells. The starting material was PBMCs, obtained about 13 months after allogeneic stem cell transplant with calcineurin inhibitor and methotrexate. The CDR3 reads CASSIIEKQPQHF. Read as DNA, the sequence is TGTGCCAGTAGTATCATAGAGAAACAGCCCCAGCATTTT.